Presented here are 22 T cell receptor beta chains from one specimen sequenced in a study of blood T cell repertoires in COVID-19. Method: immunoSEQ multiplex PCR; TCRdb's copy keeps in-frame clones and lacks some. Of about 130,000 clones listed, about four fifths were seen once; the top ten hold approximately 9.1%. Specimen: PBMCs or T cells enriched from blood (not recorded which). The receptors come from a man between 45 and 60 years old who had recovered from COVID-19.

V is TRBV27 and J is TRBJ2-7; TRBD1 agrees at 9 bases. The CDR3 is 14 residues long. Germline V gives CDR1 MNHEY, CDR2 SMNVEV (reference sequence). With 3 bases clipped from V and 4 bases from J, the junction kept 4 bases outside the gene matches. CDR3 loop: CASSFMGQGYEQYF. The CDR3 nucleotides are TGTGCCAGCAGTTTTATGGGACAGGGTTACGAGCAGTACTTC.

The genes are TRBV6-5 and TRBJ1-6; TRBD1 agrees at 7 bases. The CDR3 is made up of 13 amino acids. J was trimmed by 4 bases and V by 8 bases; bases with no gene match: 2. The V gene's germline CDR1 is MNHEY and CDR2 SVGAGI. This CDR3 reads CASSGQYNSPLHF. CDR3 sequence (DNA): TGTGCCAGCTCGGGACAGTATAATTCACCCCTCCACTTT.

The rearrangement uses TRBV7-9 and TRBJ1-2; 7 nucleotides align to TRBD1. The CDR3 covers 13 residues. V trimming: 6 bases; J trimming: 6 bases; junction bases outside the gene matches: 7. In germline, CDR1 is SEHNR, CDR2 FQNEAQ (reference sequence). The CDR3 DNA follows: TGTGCCAGCAGAGCCGGGACAGTGCATGGCTACACCTTC. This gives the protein CASRAGTVHGYTF.

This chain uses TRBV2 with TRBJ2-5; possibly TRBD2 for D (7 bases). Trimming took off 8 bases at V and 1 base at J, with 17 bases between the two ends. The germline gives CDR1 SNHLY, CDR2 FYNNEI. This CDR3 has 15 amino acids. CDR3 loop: CASGEGGTTQETQYF. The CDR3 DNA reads TGTGCCAGCGGGGAGGGGGGGACAACCCAAGAGACCCAGTACTTC.

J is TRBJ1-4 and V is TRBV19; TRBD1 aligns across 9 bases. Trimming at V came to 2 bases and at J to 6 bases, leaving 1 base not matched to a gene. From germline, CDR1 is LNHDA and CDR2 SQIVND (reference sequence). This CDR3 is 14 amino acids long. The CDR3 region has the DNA TGTGCCAGTAGTATAACAGGGGGCTATGAAAAACTGTTTTTT. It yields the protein CASSITGGYEKLFF.

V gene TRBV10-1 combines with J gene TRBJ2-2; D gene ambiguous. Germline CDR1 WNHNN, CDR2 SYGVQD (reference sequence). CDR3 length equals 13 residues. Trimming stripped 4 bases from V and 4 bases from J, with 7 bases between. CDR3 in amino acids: CASSVTATGELFF. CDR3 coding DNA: TGCGCCAGCAGTGTAACAGCCACCGGGGAGCTGTTTTTT.

The CDR3, as DNA: TGTGCCAGCAGTTTAATGGGAGGAGGGAGTCAGCCCCAGCATTTT. As protein: CASSLMGGGSQPQHF. The chain couples TRBV27 to TRBJ1-5, with D unclear. Germline CDR1 reads MNHEY; CDR2 reads SMNVEV (reference sequence). CDR3 length: 15 residues. The V end was cut by 2 bases, the J end by 6 bases, with 14 bases between.

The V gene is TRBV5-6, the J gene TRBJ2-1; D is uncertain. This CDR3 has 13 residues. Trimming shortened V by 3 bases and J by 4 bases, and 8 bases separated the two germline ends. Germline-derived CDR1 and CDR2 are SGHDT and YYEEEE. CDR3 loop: CASSSRAYNEQFF. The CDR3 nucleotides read TGTGCCAGCAGCTCTAGAGCTTACAATGAGCAGTTCTTC.

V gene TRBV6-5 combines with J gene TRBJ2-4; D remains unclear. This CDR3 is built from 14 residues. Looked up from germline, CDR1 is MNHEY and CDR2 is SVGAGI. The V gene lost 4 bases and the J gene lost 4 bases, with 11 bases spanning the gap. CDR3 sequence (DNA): TGTGCCAGCAGTTCATCCGTGCAGAAAAACATTCAGTACTTC. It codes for CASSSSVQKNIQYF.

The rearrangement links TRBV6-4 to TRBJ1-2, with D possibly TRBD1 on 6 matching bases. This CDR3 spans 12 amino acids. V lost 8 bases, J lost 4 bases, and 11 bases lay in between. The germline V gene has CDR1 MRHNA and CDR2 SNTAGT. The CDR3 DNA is TGTGCCAGCGAGGGGGTCGGCTATGGCTACACCTTC. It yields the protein CASEGVGYGYTF.

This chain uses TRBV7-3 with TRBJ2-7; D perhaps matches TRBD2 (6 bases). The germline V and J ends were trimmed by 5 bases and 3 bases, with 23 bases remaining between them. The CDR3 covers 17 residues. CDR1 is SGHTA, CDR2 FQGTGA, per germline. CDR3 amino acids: CASSPPSSWGDVYEQYF. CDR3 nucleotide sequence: TGTGCCAGCAGCCCCCCGTCTTCTTGGGGGGACGTCTACGAGCAGTACTTC.

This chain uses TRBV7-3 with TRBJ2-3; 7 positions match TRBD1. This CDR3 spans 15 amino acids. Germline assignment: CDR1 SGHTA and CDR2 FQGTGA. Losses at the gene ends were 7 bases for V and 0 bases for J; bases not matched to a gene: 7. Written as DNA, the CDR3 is TGTGCCAGCACCCCGGGACAGTCAAGCACAGATACGCAGTATTTT. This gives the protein CASTPGQSSTDTQYF.

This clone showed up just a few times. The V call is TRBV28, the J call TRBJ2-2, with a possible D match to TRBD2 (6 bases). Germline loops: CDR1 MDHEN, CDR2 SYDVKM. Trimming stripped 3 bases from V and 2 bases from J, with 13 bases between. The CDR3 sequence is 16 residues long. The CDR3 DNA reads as TGTGCCAGCAGTTTTTTGGGGGGATATAACACCGGGGAGCTGTTTTTT. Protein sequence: CASSFLGGYNTGELFF.

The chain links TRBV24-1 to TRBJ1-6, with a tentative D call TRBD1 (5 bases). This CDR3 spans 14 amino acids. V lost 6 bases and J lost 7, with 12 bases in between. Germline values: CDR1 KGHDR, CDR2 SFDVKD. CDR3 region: CATSPQGGNSPLHF. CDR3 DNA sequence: TGTGCCACCAGTCCGCAGGGTGGGAATTCACCCCTCCACTTT.

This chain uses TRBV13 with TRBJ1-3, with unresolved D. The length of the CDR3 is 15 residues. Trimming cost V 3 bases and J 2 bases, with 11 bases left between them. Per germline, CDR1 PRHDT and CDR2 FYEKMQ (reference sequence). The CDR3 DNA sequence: TGTGCCAGCAGCTTCGGGAGAGGAGCTGGAAACACCATATATTTT. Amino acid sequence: CASSFGRGAGNTIYF.

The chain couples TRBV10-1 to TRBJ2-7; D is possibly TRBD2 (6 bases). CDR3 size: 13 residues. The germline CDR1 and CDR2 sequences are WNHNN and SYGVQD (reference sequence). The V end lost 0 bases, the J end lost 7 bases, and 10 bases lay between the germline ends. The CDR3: CASSESPGGEQYF. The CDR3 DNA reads TGCGCCAGCAGTGAGTCGCCCGGGGGTGAGCAGTACTTC.

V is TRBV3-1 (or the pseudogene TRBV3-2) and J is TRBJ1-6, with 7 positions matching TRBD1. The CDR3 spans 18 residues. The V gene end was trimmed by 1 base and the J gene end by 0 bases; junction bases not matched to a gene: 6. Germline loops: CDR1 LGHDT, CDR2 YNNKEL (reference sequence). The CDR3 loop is CASSQAGTESSYNSPLHF. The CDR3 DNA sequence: TGTGCCAGCAGCCAAGCCGGGACAGAGAGCTCCTATAATTCACCCCTCCACTTT.

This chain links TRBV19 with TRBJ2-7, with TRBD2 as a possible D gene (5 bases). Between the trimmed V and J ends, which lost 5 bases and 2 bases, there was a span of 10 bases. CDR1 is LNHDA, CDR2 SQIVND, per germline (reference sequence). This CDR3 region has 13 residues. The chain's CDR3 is CASSPAGAYEQYF. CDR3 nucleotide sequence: TGTGCCAGTAGTCCCGCCGGGGCCTACGAGCAGTACTTC.

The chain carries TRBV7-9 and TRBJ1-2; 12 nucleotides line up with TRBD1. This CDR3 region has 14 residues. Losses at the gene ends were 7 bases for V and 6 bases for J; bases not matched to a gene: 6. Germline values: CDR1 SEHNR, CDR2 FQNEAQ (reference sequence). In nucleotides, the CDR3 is TGTGCCAGCAACACCGGGACAGGGGGCGATGGCTACACCTTC. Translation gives CASNTGTGGDGYTF.

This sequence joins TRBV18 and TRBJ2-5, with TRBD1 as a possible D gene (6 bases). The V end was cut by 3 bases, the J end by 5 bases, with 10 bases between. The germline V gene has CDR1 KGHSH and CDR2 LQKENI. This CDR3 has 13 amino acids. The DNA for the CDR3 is TGTGCCAGCTCACCCTTAGACAGGGAGACCCAGTACTTC. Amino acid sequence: CASSPLDRETQYF.

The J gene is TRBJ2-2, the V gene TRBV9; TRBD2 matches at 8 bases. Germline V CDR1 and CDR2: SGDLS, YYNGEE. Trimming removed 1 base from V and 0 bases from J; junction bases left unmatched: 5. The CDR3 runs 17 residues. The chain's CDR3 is CASSVRSGGANTGELFF. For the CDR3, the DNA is TGTGCCAGCAGCGTAAGAAGCGGGGGCGCGAACACCGGGGAGCTGTTTTTT.

The CDR3 sequence: CATTDRAYGYTF. The CDR3 DNA reads TGTGCCACCACGGACAGGGCCTATGGCTACACCTTC. The chain combines TRBV2 with TRBJ1-2, with TRBD1 matching 8 bases. V lost 10 bases, J lost 4 bases, and 5 bases stayed unmatched. This CDR3 spans 12 amino acids. The germline gives CDR1 SNHLY, CDR2 FYNNEI.